This record looks at one TCR beta chain sequence and its context. This clone was recorded once. What antigen it recognizes has not been identified. Base qualities were left out, and no much larger clone turns up one base away. This entry belongs to a study of a mutant IDH1 vaccine in newly diagnosed glioma (dated by TCRdb to 2020 to 2023). Study-wide context: Patients were given eight vaccinations, in weeks 1, 3, 5, 7, 11, 15, 19 and 23, which matched visits V03 through V10. Vaccination started 4-6 weeks after radiotherapy alone, or was given together with temozolomide cycles in the groups whose treatment included chemotherapy. Prior to enrollment, standard therapy consisting of radiotherapy alone, temozolomide alone, or radiochemotherapy with temozolomide had been administered to patients, with the combination being received by most patients. Of the 32 treated patients, 62.5% were male and about 40% were female, and the mean age was 40.4 years. For exploratory analyses, longitudinal TCRB deep sequencing was carried out in roughly 23 treated patients wherever samples were available. Peripheral blood samples were drawn at six visits, namely V03 (baseline), V05, V07, V10, V12 and V13.

Broader findings and caveats from the paper: Availability determined which PBMC samples were chosen for TCRB deep sequencing. The authors noted that analyses of patient blood samples could not be reproduced because of sample limitations. Pseudoprogression seemed to be unrelated to changes in the top peripheral T cell clonotypes found by TCRB sequencing. Immune responses induced by the vaccine were seen in around 93% of patients across multiple MHC alleles.

CDR3 length: 14 amino acids, cysteine to phenylalanine. Left in the record is the CDR3 DNA by itself, 42 bases read in frame from the first base. Reading the germline V gene gives CDR1 MGHDK and CDR2 SYGVNS. Ends trimmed: V by 7 bases, J by 3 bases; bases unmatched to a gene: 3. The library was prepared using the immunoSEQ multiplex PCR assay. Following the manufacturer's protocol, the hsTCRB Kit was used to amplify rearranged TCR beta chain sequences. An Illumina MiSeq was used to sequence the TCRB libraries. The source study handled its data this way. Demultiplexing, trimming and gene mapping were performed with the kit vendor's proprietary platform. In its TCRdb copy, this immuneACCESS table keeps in-frame sequences only and misses some clones. Where compared with another copy, unresolved V genes explain less than half of these, and the others have no known cause. The V and J calls and the clone size are those of that table, but D and trimming were determined from the DNA. This sample comprises 25,000 to 30,000 clones, approximately 88% of them detected only once. The ten most abundant clones make up about 18% of the sample.

Reading the label with the study, this specimen's time point is: week 5, during vaccination. A 20-mer mutant IDH1 peptide at 300 micrograms in Montanide made up each vaccine dose, which was injected subcutaneously together with topical imiquimod. The donors had newly diagnosed IDH1-mutant astrocytomas of WHO grade 3 or 4 that showed loss of nuclear ATRX. The samples were drawn from NOA16, a multicentre, single-arm, open-label phase I trial in Germany that tested a mutant IDH1 peptide vaccine in humans for the first time. Genomic DNA for TCRB sequencing was isolated from EDTA blood with the DNeasy Blood and Tissue Kit.

The receptor was derived from a man younger than 30 with glioma. The rearranged segments are TRBV25-1 and TRBJ2-2; 9 central bases correspond to TRBD2. The material was PBMCs, obtained from a glioma patient whose treatment included an IDH1 peptide vaccine. The DNA sequence is as follows: TGTGCCAGCATGGCGGGAGGGGACACCGGGGAGCTGTTTTTT. This encodes CASMAGGDTGELFF.